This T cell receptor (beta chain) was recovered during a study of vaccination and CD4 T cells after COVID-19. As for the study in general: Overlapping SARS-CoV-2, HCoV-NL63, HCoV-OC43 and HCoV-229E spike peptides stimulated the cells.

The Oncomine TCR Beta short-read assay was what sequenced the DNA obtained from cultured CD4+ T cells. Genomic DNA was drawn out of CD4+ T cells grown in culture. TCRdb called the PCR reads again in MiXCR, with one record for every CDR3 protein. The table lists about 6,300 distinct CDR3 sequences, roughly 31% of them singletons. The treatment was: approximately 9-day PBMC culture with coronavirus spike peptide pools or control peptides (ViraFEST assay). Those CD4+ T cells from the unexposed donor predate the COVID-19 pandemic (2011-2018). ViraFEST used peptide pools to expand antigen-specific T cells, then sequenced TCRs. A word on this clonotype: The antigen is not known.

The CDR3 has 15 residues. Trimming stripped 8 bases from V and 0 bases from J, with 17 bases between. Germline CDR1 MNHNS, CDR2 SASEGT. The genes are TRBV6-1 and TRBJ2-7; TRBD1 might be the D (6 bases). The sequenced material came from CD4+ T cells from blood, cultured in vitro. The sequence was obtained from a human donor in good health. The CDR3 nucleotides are TGTGCCAGCGGCCCACCGAGGGACACCTCCTACGAGCAGTACTTC. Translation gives CASGPPRDTSYEQYF.